This entry features one T cell receptor (beta chain) sequence. This CDR3 comprises 15 residues. Per germline, CDR1 LGHNA and CDR2 YNFKEQ. Germline trimming cut 2 bases from V and 5 bases from J; bases unmatched to any gene: 5. This specimen belongs to a study of control samples from healthy donors and cancer patients. Sequencing was performed with immunoSEQ multiplex PCR; in TCRdb, only in-frame clones are kept and a portion is missing. The data contain roughly 130,000 clones, about 92% of them singletons. The chain joins TRBV4-2 to TRBJ1-4, with 7 bases lining up with TRBD1. The TCR originated in a man aged 45-65 years with head and neck cancer. Material for sequencing was PBMCs. CDR3 sequence reads: CASSQRQGLNEKLFF. For the CDR3, the DNA is TGTGCCAGCAGCCAAAGACAGGGCTTAAATGAAAAACTGTTTTTT.